This T cell receptor (beta chain) was captured by sequencing in a study of blood T cell repertoires in COVID-19. About the study: The United States, Italy and Spain were the sources of the acute and convalescent COVID-19 samples. From T cells, B-cell-depleted T cells, or PBMCs came the material, which was cDNA or gDNA.

Methods used by the authors: Scientists estimated how many nucleated cells there were by amplifying reference gene primers. Data came from immunoSEQ multiplex PCR; TCRdb stores just in-frame clones and leaves some out. V and J calls and clone size are those listed in that table; D and trimming were worked out from the DNA. The table lists under 250,000 clones, about 85% of them singletons. The V end lost 1 base, the J end lost 6 bases, and 7 bases lay between the germline ends. CDR3 length equals 13 residues. Germline assignment: CDR1 LNHDA and CDR2 SQIVND (reference sequence). The genes are TRBV19 and TRBJ1-5; possible D gene TRBD1, 5 bases. The clonotype was recovered from a woman aged 55-69 years who had recovered from COVID-19. The sample was peripheral blood. CDR3 nucleotide sequence: TGTGCCAGTAGTATAGGGGGGGGTCAGCCCCAGCATTTT. It specifies CASSIGGGQPQHF.